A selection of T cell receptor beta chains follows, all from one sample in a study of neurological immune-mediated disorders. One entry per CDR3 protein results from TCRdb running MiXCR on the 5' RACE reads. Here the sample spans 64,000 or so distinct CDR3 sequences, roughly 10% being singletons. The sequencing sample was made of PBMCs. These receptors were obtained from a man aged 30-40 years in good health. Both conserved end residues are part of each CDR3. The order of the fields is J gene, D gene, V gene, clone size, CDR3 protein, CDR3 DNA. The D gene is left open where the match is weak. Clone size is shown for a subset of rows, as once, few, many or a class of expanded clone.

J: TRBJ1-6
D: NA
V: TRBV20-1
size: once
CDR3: CSARMPAYNSPLHF
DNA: TGCAGTGCTAGAATGCCAGCCTATAATTCACCCCTCCACTTT

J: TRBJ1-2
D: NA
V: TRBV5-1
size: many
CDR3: CASSLDIVSGYTF
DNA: TGCGCCAGCAGCTTGGACATTGTGTCTGGCTACACCTTC

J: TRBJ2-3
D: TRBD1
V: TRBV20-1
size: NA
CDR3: CSARSWTGSDTQYF
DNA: TGCAGTGCTAGAAGCTGGACAGGTTCCGATACGCAGTATTTT

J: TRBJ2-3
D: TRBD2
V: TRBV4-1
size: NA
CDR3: CASSGTSGPNRGSTDTPYF
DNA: TGCGCCAGCAGCGGGACTAGCGGTCCAAACCGTGGGAGCACAGATACGCCGTATTTT

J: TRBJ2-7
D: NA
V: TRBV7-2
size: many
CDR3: CASSPGSLGYEQYF
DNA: TGTGCCAGCAGCCCAGGAAGTCTGGGGTACGAGCAGTACTTC

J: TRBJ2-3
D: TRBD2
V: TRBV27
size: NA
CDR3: CASSWTSTPDTDTQYF
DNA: TGTGCCAGCAGTTGGACTAGCACACCGGACACAGATACGCAGTATTTT

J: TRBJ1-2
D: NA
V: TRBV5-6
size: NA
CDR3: CASSFYICSGGFDRNTGYTF
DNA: NA

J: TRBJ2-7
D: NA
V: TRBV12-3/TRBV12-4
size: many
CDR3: CASSFRVGAREQYF
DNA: TGTGCCAGCAGTTTCCGGGTCGGGGCGCGCGAGCAGTACTTC

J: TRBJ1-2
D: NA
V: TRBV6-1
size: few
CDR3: CASPDRNYGYTF
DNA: TGTGCCAGCCCTGACAGGAACTATGGCTACACCTTC

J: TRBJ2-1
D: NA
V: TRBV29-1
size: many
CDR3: CSAPRPGSSYNEQFF
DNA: TGCAGCGCCCCCCGCCCAGGGAGCTCCTACAATGAGCAGTTCTTC

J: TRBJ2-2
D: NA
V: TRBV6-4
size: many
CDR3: CASSESDTGELFF
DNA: TGTGCCAGCAGTGAATCGGACACCGGGGAGCTGTTTTTT

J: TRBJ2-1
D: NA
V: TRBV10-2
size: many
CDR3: CASVGAGPYNEQFF
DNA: TGCGCCAGCGTCGGGGCGGGCCCCTACAATGAGCAGTTCTTC

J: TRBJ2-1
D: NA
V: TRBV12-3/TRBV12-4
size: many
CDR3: CASSFSLADEQFF
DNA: TGTGCCAGCAGTTTTAGTTTGGCAGATGAGCAGTTCTTC

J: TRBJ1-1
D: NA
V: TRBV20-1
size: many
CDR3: CSARDPARASRTEAFF
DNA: TGCAGTGCTAGAGATCCGGCCAGGGCTTCGAGGACTGAAGCTTTCTTT

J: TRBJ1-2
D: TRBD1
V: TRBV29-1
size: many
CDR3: CSSDRVHGYTF
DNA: TGCAGCTCAGACAGGGTCCATGGCTACACCTTC

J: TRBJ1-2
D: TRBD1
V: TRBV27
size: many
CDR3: CASLPGTGSFLGYTF
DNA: TGTGCCAGCCTCCCCGGGACAGGGTCTTTTCTTGGCTACACCTTC

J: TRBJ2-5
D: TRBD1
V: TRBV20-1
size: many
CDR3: CSARGTGVVETQYF
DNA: TGCAGTGCTAGGGGGACAGGGGTGGTGGAGACCCAGTACTTC

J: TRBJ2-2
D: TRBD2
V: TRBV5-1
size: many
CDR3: CASSRTGLAGTGELFF
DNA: TGCGCCAGCAGCCGGACGGGACTAGCGGGCACCGGGGAGCTGTTTTTT

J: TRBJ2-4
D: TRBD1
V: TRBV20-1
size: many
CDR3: CSAQTGVPKNIQYF
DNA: TGCAGTGCTCAAACAGGGGTCCCCAAAAACATTCAGTACTTC